This section outlines one TCR beta chain sequence together with its context. Its specificity is not known. This sample is part of a study of post-analysis software for immune sequencing data. Study-wide results and caveats: Controls showed lower frequencies than patients for roughly five TRBV segments, and TRBV5-6, TRBV5-1 and TRBV20-1 were among these.

Between the trimmed V and J ends, which lost 4 bases and 2 bases, there was a span of 15 bases. The CDR3 loop spans 16 amino acids. Per germline, CDR1 MGHRA and CDR2 YSYEKL. Tagging with unique molecular identifiers was a feature of the TCR beta cDNA libraries. With roughly 0.9 to 11 million T cells as the source, some 510,000 cDNA molecules resulted. TCRdb analysed the PCR reads with MiXCR anew, one entry per CDR3 protein. The table records 740,000 or so distinct CDR3 sequences, under 70% of them present only once. This chain joins TRBV4-1 and TRBJ2-4; TRBD2 might be the D (7 bases). Sequenced input: blood. The source is a girl under 18 with multiple sclerosis. The CDR3 region is CASSLGDGGPKNIQYF. The CDR3 DNA is TGCGCCAGCAGCCTCGGTGACGGGGGGCCCAAAAACATTCAGTACTTC.